This TCR beta chain was obtained from a study of blood T cells in healthy people across ages. Study-level results: Measured against age, TCR beta diversity per million T cells decreased in a roughly linear manner. Donor CMV status, an unknown factor, possibly confounded changes in expanded clonotypes.

This clonotype was seen at least ten times. Its antigen is unidentified. CDR1 LGHNA and CDR2 YSLEER come from the germline V gene. This CDR3 is built from 14 residues. The V gene lost 0 bases and the J gene lost 6 bases, with 11 bases spanning the gap. Then a second PCR, running about 6 to 11 cycles, was carried out with a sample-barcoded 5' primer and a J-beta primer mix. Each cDNA molecule carried a tag from a template-switch adaptor that contained 12 random nucleotides. TCRdb ran MiXCR on the 5' RACE reads and lists one entry per CDR3 protein. The table has about a million distinct CDR3 sequences, 35% to 40% seen once; the top ten hold less than 15%.

This chain uses TRBV4-3 with TRBJ1-2; no definite D call. The sequencing input was blood. This sequence was found in a man aged 18 to 29 in good health. CDR3 amino acids: CASSQDVGGDGYTF. The CDR3 DNA reads as TGCGCCAGCAGCCAAGATGTAGGAGGTGATGGCTACACCTTC.